Listed here is a single T cell receptor (beta chain). The antigen is unknown. PCR employed 60 Vbeta and 13 Jbeta primers. Produced via immunoSEQ multiplex PCR; TCRdb's table is partial and in-frame only. The sample records roughly 180,000 clones, about four fifths being singletons. The sample is drawn from a study of cytomegalovirus exposure and HLA in healthy donors. Study-wide background: From donors who were HLA-typed, an early data release held approximately 91 million unique TCRs.

General study points: Sequencing depth roughly uniform across donors was assumed in presence/absence analyses.

V shed 4 bases, J shed 6 bases, and the junction held 5 bases outside the gene matches. In germline, CDR1 is SGHNT, CDR2 YYREEE (reference sequence). The CDR3 has 14 residues. Sequencing input: PBMCs. The sequence came from a girl between 5 and 17 years old in good health and CMV-seropositive. The V and J genes are TRBV5-4 and TRBJ2-3; 10 bases line up with TRBD2. The CDR3 region has the DNA TGTGCCAGCAGCCTTGGGACTAGCGTGGATACGCAGTATTTT. Its translation: CASSLGTSVDTQYF.